This is a list of T cell receptor beta chains from one sample in a study of radiotherapy plus CTLA-4 blockade in lung cancer. Sequencing used immunoSEQ multiplex PCR; TCRdb keeps in-frame clones, though not all of them. The data hold 55,000 or so clones, with roughly 79% observed a single time. Source: peripheral blood, taken from a patient treated with radiotherapy plus ipilimumab. Receptor source: a human donor with non-small cell lung cancer whose response to radiotherapy plus ipilimumab could not be evaluated. Each CDR3 is given with its conserved first and last residue. D genes are given only for firm matches. Size is omitted from some rows. Given values are once, few, many or a class for expanded clones.

>once|-|TRBJ2-5|TRBV7-2
CASSLGGHRGGETQYF
TGTGCCAGCAGCTTAGGGGGCCATAGGGGGGGAGAGACCCAGTACTTC
>few|-|TRBJ2-5|TRBV9
CASSVDLTGMGETQYF
TGTGCCAGCAGCGTAGACCTCACAGGGATGGGAGAGACCCAGTACTTC
>-|TRBD2|TRBJ2-7|TRBV4-3
CASSQLAGGYEQYF
TGCGCCAGCAGCCAACTAGCGGGGGGCTACGAGCAGTACTTC
>-|-|TRBJ1-5|TRBV28
CASSLRLGEGWNQPQHF
TGTGCCAGCAGTTTACGGTTAGGGGAGGGATGGAATCAGCCCCAGCATTTT
>-|-|TRBJ2-2|TRBV5-4
CASSPGQYTGELFF
TGTGCCAGCAGCCCCGGACAGTACACCGGGGAGCTGTTTTTT
>-|-|TRBJ1-2|TRBV9
CASSPGSGFSGYTF
TGTGCCAGCAGCCCCGGGTCGGGGTTCTCTGGCTACACCTTC
>-|TRBD2|TRBJ2-1|TRBV5-1
CASSPRTSNEQFF
TGCGCCAGCAGCCCTAGGACTAGCAATGAGCAGTTCTTC
>once|-|TRBJ2-5|TRBV11-2
CASSQIQETQYF
TGTGCCAGCAGCCAAATCCAAGAGACCCAGTACTTC
>-|-|TRBJ1-3|TRBV7-2
CASSPAGVVSGNTIYF
TGTGCCAGCAGCCCGGCGGGGGTCGTTTCTGGAAACACCATATATTTT
>-|-|TRBJ1-1|TRBV5-1
CASSLEPQGGRTEAFF
TGCGCCAGCAGCTTGGAGCCGCAGGGCGGGAGGACTGAAGCTTTCTTT
>few|-|TRBJ1-1|TRBV6-5
CASRRQWNTEAFF
TGTGCCAGCCGTCGACAATGGAACACTGAAGCTTTCTTT
>once|TRBD2|TRBJ2-5|TRBV18
CASSPSGGRETQYF
TGTGCCAGCTCACCTAGCGGGGGCAGGGAGACCCAGTACTTC
>-|-|TRBJ1-1|TRBV5-1
CASSLHANTEAFF
TGCGCCAGCAGCTTACACGCAAACACTGAAGCTTTCTTT
>-|-|TRBJ2-7|TRBV15
CATSSTASYEQYF
TGTGCCACCAGCAGCACAGCCTCCTACGAGCAGTACTTC
>-|-|TRBJ1-5|TRBV28
CASSSGGGGVLGPQHF
TGTGCCAGCAGTTCTGGCGGGGGCGGGGTGTTGGGGCCCCAGCATTTT
>-|TRBD1|TRBJ2-2|TRBV25-1
CASSEGGQGYTGELFF
TGTGCCAGCAGTGAAGGGGGACAGGGGTACACCGGGGAGCTGTTTTTT
>-|TRBD2|TRBJ2-2|TRBV5-1
CASSSGLAGGTGELFF
TGCGCCAGCAGCTCAGGACTAGCGGGCGGGACCGGGGAGCTGTTTTTT
>-|TRBD1|TRBJ1-6|TRBV6-5
CASSPTGGANSPLHF
TGTGCCAGCAGTCCGACAGGGGGCGCGAATTCACCCCTCCACTTT
>-|-|TRBJ2-7|TRBV19
CASSRGEQYF
TGTGCCAGTAGTCGGGGCGAGCAGTACTTC
>-|-|TRBJ2-5|TRBV7-2
CASSLARDTQETQYF
TGTGCCAGCAGCTTAGCGCGCGACACCCAAGAGACCCAGTACTTC
>few|TRBD1|TRBJ1-1|TRBV5-8
CASSLGQADTEAFF
TGTGCCAGCAGCCTGGGACAGGCGGACACTGAAGCTTTCTTT
>-|-|TRBJ1-2|TRBV27
CASSWNRADYGYTF
TGTGCCAGCAGCTGGAACAGGGCCGACTATGGCTACACCTTC
>-|-|TRBJ2-3|TRBV6-5
CASSPGHPSTDTQYF
TGTGCCAGCAGCCCCGGACACCCCAGCACAGATACGCAGTATTTT